Shown below are 16 T cell receptor beta chains from a single sample sequenced in a study of blood T cells in healthy people across ages. It was with a sample-barcoded 5' primer and a J-beta primer mix that a second PCR of roughly 7 to 12 cycles was run. TCRdb re-called the 5' RACE reads with MiXCR, one entry per CDR3 protein. Found here are around 700,000 distinct CDR3 sequences, 25% of them singletons; the top ten hold just under 9.5%. These data also formed part of another study, on T cells of mothers and their children.

Sequencing input: blood. These receptors were taken from a boy younger than 18 in good health.

This clonotype has a handful of counts. V gene TRBV29-1 combines with J gene TRBJ2-4; TRBD2 matches 8 bases. The CDR3 has 13 amino acids. V was clipped by 7 bases and J by 5 bases; unmatched bases: 7. Germline CDR1 and CDR2: SQVTM and ANQGSEA. CDR3 loop: CSAREGGQNIQYF. CDR3 nucleotide sequence: TGCAGCGCCCGGGAGGGCGGGCAAAACATTCAGTACTTC.

The sample holds a few counts of this clonotype. This chain connects TRBV28 to TRBJ2-2, with TRBD1 matching 7 bases. Germline-derived CDR1 and CDR2 are MDHEN and SYDVKM. The CDR3 is 13 amino acids. J gave up 6 bases and V 6 bases, and 4 bases lay outside the gene matches. The CDR3 bases are TGTGCCAGCAGAGACAGGGACCCCGGGGAGCTGTTTTTT. Translating gives CASRDRDPGELFF.

At least ten counts were recorded for this clonotype. The J gene is TRBJ2-6, the V gene TRBV18, with 7 bases that match TRBD1. V gave up 2 bases and J gave up 4 bases; unmatched junction bases: 2. The CDR3 covers 15 residues. Germline V gene lookup returns CDR1 KGHSH and CDR2 LQKENI. The CDR3 nucleotides are TGTGCCAGCTCACCAACAGGGGCCGGGGCCAACGTCCTGACTTTC. Translation: CASSPTGAGANVLTF.

The chain uses TRBV28 and TRBJ2-6; TRBD1 agrees at 8 bases. From germline, CDR1 is MDHEN and CDR2 SYDVKM. The CDR3 is 16 residues long. V trimming: 3 bases; J trimming: 2 bases; junction bases outside the gene matches: 3. The CDR3 DNA reads TGTGCCAGCAGTTTGGCAGGGGGCACTGGGGCCAACGTCCTGACTTTC. Translated: CASSLAGGTGANVLTF. The whole variable domain, filled in from reference TRBV28 and TRBJ2-6, reads DVKVTQSSRYLVKRTGEKVFLECVQDMDHENMFWYRQDPGLGLRLIYFSYDVKMKEKGDIPEGYSVSREKKERFSLILESASTNQTSMYLCASSLAGGTGANVLTFGAGSRLTVL.

This chain links TRBV28 with TRBJ2-5, with TRBD2 matching over 11 bases. The J call may be mistaken, given a closer DNA end match to TRBJ2-7. CDR3 length equals 15 residues. Germline CDR1 and CDR2: MDHEN and SYDVKM. The CDR3 coding sequence is TGTGCCAGCAGTGCCGGGACTAGCGGACCCTACGAGCAGTACTTC. Amino acids: CASSAGTSGPYEQYF.

The chain couples TRBV7-2 to TRBJ2-5; 9 bases are shared with TRBD1. This CDR3 contains 14 residues. CDR1 and CDR2 (germline): SGHTA, FQGNSA. The ends lost 5 bases at V and 5 bases at J; junction bases unmatched: 6. The CDR3 protein is CASSPYRGQETQYF. The CDR3 DNA is TGTGCCAGCAGCCCGTACAGGGGGCAGGAGACCCAGTACTTC. The whole variable domain, filled in from reference TRBV7-2 and TRBJ2-5, reads GAGVSQSPSNKVTEKGKDVELRCDPISGHTALYWYRQSLGQGLEFLIYFQGNSAPDKSGLPSDRFSAERTGGSVSTLTIQRTQQEDSAVYLCASSPYRGQETQYFGPGTRLLVL.

The chain couples TRBV4-3 to TRBJ2-6; no firm D call. The CDR3 totals 16 residues. Germline CDR1 and CDR2: LGHNA and YSLEER. Trimming pared 2 bases from V and 2 bases from J, leaving 10 bases between. The CDR3 sequence is CASSQSFRPGANVLTF. CDR3 coding DNA: TGCGCCAGCAGCCAATCGTTCCGGCCTGGGGCCAACGTCCTGACTTTC.

DNA for the CDR3: TGTGCCAGCAGACTCGAGGGACAGCGATACTCTGGGGCCAACGTCCTGACTTTC. Translated: CASRLEGQRYSGANVLTF. The gene calls are TRBV12-3 or TRBV12-4 and TRBJ2-6; TRBD1 matches at 7 bases. V shed 6 bases, J shed 0 bases, and the junction held 11 bases outside the gene matches. This CDR3 region has 18 residues.

This chain links TRBV29-1 with TRBJ1-1; D may be TRBD1 (6 bases). The CDR3 extends over 11 amino acids. CDR1 and CDR2 (germline): SQVTM, ANQGSEA. Trimming left V 5 bases short and J 8 bases short, with 12 bases between. The DNA of the CDR3 is TGCAGCGTTAACAGGGCCACCGAAGCTTTCTTT. Its translation is CSVNRATEAFF.

V gene TRBV6-2 or TRBV6-3 combines with J gene TRBJ2-6, with D unresolved. Trimming took off 6 bases at V and 1 base at J, with 10 bases between the two ends. Germline V gene lookup returns CDR1 MNHEY and CDR2 SVGEGT. The CDR3 covers 15 residues. DNA for the CDR3: TGTGCCAGCAGCCCAGTGTCGTCTGGGGCCAACGTCCTGACTTTC. It translates to CASSPVSSGANVLTF.

This clonotype was seen a handful of times. V usage is TRBV29-1 and J usage is TRBJ1-2, with D perhaps matching TRBD1 (6 bases). V was trimmed by 1 base and J by 12 bases, leaving 18 bases between them. CDR1 and CDR2 from the germline V gene are SQVTM and ANQGSEA. This CDR3 contains 13 residues. Here the CDR3 reads CSVEADRLPFHTF. The CDR3 nucleotides are TGCAGCGTTGAAGCAGACAGGCTACCGTTTCACACCTTC.

This chain links TRBV20-1 with TRBJ2-3, with 12 positions matching TRBD2. Germline CDR1 DFQATT, CDR2 SNEGSKA (reference sequence). This CDR3 is built from 15 residues. With 3 bases clipped from V and 2 bases from J, the junction kept 3 bases outside the gene matches. The CDR3 loop reads CSASGTSGYTDTQYF. As DNA, the CDR3 is TGCAGTGCTAGTGGGACTAGCGGGTACACAGATACGCAGTATTTT.

The table lists this clonotype with a few counts. V usage is TRBV20-1 and J usage is TRBJ1-2, with 9 bases matching TRBD1. Germline CDR1 reads DFQATT; CDR2 reads SNEGSKA (reference sequence). The length of the CDR3 is 13 residues. J was trimmed by 6 bases and V by 6 bases; bases with no gene match: 8. The CDR3 sequence is CSASVQGAHGYTF. The DNA of the CDR3 is TGCAGTGCCAGCGTACAGGGGGCTCATGGCTACACCTTC.

The chain has TRBV7-9 and TRBJ1-2; TRBD1 might be the D (5 bases). Looked up from germline, CDR1 is SEHNR and CDR2 is FQNEAQ (reference sequence). V lost 8 bases and J 3 bases, leaving 13 bases between the germline ends. The CDR3 runs to 13 residues. The CDR3 DNA sequence: TGTGCCAGCCAGTCCCTCAGGGACTATGGCTACACCTTC. This gives the protein CASQSLRDYGYTF.

The chain links TRBV28 to TRBJ2-5, with TRBD2 identical over 8 bases. Trimming took 3 bases from V and 3 from J; bases not matched to a gene: 6. Germline V gene data show CDR1 as MDHEN and CDR2 as SYDVKM. This CDR3 has 15 residues. This CDR3 is CASSFTVLAEETQYF. For the CDR3, the DNA is TGTGCCAGCAGTTTTACAGTACTAGCGGAAGAGACCCAGTACTTC.

Comment on this clonotype: Compared with germline, one end of the junction differs, possibly owing to a read error. V usage is TRBV12-3 or TRBV12-4 and J usage is TRBJ2-5; 7 positions agree with TRBD2. The CDR3 is 12 amino acids. The CDR3 here is CASSASGETQYF. The DNA of the CDR3 is TGCGCCAGCAGCGCTAGCGGAGAGACCCAGTACTTC.